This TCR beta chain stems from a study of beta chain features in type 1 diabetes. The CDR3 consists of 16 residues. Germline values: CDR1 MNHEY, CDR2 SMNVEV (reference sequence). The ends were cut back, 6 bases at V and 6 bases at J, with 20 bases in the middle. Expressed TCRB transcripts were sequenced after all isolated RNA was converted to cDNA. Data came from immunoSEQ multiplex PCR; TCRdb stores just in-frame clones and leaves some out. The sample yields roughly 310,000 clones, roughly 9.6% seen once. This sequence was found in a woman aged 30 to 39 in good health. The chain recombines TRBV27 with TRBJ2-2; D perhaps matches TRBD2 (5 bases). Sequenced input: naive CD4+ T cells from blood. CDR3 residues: CASRAASGSSPGELFF. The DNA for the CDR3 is TGTGCCAGCAGAGCCGCGTCGGGGAGCTCTCCCGGGGAGCTGTTTTTT.